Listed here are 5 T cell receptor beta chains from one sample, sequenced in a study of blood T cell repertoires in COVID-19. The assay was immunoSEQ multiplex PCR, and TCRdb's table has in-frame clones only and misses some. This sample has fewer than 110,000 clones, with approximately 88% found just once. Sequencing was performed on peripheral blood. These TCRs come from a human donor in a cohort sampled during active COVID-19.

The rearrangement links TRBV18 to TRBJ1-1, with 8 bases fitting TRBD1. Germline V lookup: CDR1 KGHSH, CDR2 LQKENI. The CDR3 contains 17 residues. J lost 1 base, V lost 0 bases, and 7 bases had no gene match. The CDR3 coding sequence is TGTGCCAGCTCACCACCTTACCCAGGGGGCAAGAACACTGAAGCTTTCTTT. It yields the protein CASSPPYPGGKNTEAFF.

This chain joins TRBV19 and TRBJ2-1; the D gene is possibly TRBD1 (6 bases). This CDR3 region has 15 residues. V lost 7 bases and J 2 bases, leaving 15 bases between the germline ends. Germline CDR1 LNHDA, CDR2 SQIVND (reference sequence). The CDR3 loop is CASTIGGRPYNEQFF. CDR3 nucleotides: TGTGCCAGTACCATAGGGGGACGTCCCTACAATGAGCAGTTCTTC. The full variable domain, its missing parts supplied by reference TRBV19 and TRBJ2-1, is DGGITQSPKYLFRKEGQNVTLSCEQNLNHDAMYWYRQDPGQGLRLIYYSQIVNDFQKGDIAEGYSVSREKKESFPLTVTSAQKNPTAFYLCASTIGGRPYNEQFFGPGTRLTVL.

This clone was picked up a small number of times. The CDR3 loop is CASSNQGSSGANVLTF. CDR3 sequence (DNA): TGTGCCAGTAGTAATCAGGGAAGCTCTGGGGCCAACGTCCTGACTTTC. This chain joins TRBV19 and TRBJ2-6; weak D call: TRBD1 (5 bases). Trimming pared 4 bases from V and 0 bases from J, leaving 10 bases between. Germline assignment: CDR1 LNHDA and CDR2 SQIVND (reference sequence). This CDR3 has 16 amino acids.

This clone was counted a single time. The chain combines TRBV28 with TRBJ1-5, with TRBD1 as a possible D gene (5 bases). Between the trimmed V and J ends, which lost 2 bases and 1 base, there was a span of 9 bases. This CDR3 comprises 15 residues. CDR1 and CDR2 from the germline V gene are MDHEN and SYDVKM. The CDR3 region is CASSLGQGSNQPQHF. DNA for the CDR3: TGTGCCAGCAGTTTAGGGCAGGGAAGCAATCAGCCCCAGCATTTT.

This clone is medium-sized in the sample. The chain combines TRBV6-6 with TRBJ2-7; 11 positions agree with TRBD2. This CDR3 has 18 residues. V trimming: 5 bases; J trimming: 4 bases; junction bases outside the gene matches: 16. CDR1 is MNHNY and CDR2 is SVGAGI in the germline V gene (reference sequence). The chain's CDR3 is CASSPGTSGPHSIYEQYF. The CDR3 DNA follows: TGTGCCAGCAGTCCCGGGACTAGCGGCCCACACTCAATTTACGAGCAGTACTTC.